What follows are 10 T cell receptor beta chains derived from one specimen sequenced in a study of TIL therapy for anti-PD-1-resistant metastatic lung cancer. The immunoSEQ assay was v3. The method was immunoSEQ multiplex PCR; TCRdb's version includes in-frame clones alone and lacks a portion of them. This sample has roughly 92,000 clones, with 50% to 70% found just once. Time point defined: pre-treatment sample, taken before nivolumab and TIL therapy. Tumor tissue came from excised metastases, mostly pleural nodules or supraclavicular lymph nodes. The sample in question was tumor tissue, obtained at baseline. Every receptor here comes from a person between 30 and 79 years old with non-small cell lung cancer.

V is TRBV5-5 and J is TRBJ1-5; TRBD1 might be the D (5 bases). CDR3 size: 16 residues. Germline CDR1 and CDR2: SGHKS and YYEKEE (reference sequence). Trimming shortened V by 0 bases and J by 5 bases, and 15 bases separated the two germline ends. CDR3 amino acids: CASSLANVGGDQPQHF. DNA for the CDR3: TGTGCCAGCAGCTTGGCCAACGTGGGGGGAGATCAGCCCCAGCATTTT.

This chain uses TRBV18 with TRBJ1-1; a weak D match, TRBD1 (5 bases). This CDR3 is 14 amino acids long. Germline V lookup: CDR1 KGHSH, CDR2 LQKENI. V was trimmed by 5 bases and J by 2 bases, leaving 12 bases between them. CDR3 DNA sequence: TGTGCCAGCTCATCGGAGAGGGGAAACACTGAAGCTTTCTTT. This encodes CASSSERGNTEAFF. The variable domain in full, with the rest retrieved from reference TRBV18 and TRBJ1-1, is NAGVMQNPRHLVRRRGQEARLRCSPMKGHSHVYWYRQLPEEGLKFMVYLQKENIIDESGMPKERFSAEFPKEGPSILRIQQVVRGDSAAYFCASSSERGNTEAFFGQGTRLTVV.

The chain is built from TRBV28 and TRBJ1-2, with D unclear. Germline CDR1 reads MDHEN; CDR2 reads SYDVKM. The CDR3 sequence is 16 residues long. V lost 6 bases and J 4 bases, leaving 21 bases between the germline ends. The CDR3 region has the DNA TGTGCCAGCAGACCCCCCGTTGGCGGGGTAGGCTATGGCTACACCTTC. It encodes CASRPPVGGVGYGYTF.

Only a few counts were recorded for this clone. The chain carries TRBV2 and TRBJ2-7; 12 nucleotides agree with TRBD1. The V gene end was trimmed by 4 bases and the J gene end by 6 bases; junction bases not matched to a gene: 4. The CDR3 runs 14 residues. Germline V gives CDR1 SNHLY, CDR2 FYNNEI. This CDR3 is CASSGRDRGREQYF. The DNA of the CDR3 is TGTGCCAGCAGTGGCCGGGACAGGGGGCGCGAGCAGTACTTC.

CDR3 nucleotide sequence: TGTGCCAGCACCCGGACTAGCGGACACAATGAGCAGTTCTTC. Amino acid sequence: CASTRTSGHNEQFF. V and J are TRBV2 and TRBJ2-1, with 10 bases identical to TRBD2. Germline CDR1 reads SNHLY; CDR2 reads FYNNEI. This CDR3 spans 14 amino acids. V trimming: 7 bases; J trimming: 5 bases; junction bases outside the gene matches: 5.

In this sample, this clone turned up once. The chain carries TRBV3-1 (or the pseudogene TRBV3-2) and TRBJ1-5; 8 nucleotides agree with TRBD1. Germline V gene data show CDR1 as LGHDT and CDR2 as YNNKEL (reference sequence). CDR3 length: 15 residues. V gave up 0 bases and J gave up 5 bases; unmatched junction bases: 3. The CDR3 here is CASSQDRDRHQPQHF. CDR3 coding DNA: TGTGCCAGCAGCCAAGATCGGGACAGGCATCAGCCCCAGCATTTT.

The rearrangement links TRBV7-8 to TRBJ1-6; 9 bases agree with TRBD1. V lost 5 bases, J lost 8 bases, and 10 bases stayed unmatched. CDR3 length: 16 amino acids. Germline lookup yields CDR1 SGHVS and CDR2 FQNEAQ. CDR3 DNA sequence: TGTGCCAGCAGCCGAGATGGAGGACAGGGGTATTCACCCCTCCACTTT. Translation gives CASSRDGGQGYSPLHF.

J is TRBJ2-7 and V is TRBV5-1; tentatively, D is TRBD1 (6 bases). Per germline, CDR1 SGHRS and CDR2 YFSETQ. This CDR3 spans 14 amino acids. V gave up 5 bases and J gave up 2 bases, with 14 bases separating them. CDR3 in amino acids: CASRGPDSPYEQYF. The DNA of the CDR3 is TGCGCCAGCAGAGGTCCGGACAGTCCCTACGAGCAGTACTTC.

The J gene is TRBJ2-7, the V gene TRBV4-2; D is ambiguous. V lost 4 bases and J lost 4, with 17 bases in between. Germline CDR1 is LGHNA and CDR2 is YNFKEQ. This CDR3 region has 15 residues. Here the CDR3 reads CASSPGPERQYEQYF. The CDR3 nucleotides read TGTGCCAGCAGCCCTGGGCCCGAGCGTCAGTACGAGCAGTACTTC.

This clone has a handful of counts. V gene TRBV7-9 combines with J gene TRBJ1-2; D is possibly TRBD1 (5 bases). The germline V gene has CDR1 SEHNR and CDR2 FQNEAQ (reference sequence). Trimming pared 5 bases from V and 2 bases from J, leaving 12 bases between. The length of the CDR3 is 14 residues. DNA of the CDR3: TGTGCCAGCAGCCCCGGGGCGTCCAACTATGGCTACACCTTC. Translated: CASSPGASNYGYTF.